This T cell receptor (beta chain) comes out of a study of cytomegalovirus exposure and HLA in healthy donors. It was with 60 Vbeta and 13 Jbeta primers that the PCR ran. Data came from immunoSEQ multiplex PCR; TCRdb stores just in-frame clones and leaves some out. The sample carries some 91,000 clones, around 80% recorded once. Overall study findings and caveats: The availability of immune exposure information extended only to CMV serostatus. It was in a later analysis that TCR association rates were seen to vary by HLA locus, highest for DRB1 and lowest for HLA-C.

This clone was counted once. The antigen is not known. The clonotype originates from a woman in her sixties in good health and CMV-seronegative. The sequencing input was PBMCs.

The CDR3 DNA follows: TGTGCCAGCAGCGTAGCCCCTGGGGGGGGACGGGTGACTAGCGGGATCTCCTACGAGCAGTACTTC. Translated, it gives CASSVAPGGGRVTSGISYEQYF. The chain employs TRBV9 and TRBJ2-7; 11 nucleotides match TRBD2. CDR3 length: 22 amino acids. Germline-derived CDR1 and CDR2 are SGDLS and YYNGEE. V dropped 0 bases and J dropped 0; count of bases not matched to a gene: 20.